This T cell receptor delta chain was recorded in a study of γδ T cells in repeated Plasmodium falciparum infection. The study's findings and limits: Vgamma9/Vdelta2+ repertoires stayed stably polyclonal over time and infection. Vdelta2-negative gammadelta repertoires appeared less diverse and less shared in Malian than Australian children. Vdelta2-negative gammadelta repertoires, largely Vdelta1+, seemingly showed infection-driven waves of new clonal selection.

Vgamma9/Vdelta2+ and Vdelta2-negative gammadelta T cells were flow-sorted from PBMC for bulk sequencing. TCRdb re-processed the multiplex PCR reads via CATT. This repertoire shows 70,000 to 95,000 delta-chain clones, roughly 1.4% found once; its top ten account for roughly 9.5%. V was trimmed by 1 base and J by 8 bases, leaving 23 bases between them. This CDR3 contains 15 residues. CDR1 TVYSNPD and CDR2 GDNSRS come from the germline V gene (reference sequence). A few counts support this clone. No antigen is known for it. This DNA translates differently at residue 11 from the TCRdb protein, which is that of a much larger clone; a read error is likely, and the protein shown is the DNA's own translation.

The rearrangement joins TRDV3 to TRDJ1; D remains unclear. This TCR was sampled from a pool of human donors (malaria-infected and uninfected, not separated). Specimen: gamma-delta T cells from blood. DNA for the CDR3: TGTGCCTTTATCTCACGTATCACTCGAGGGAGAAAACTCATCTTT. Translation gives CAFISRITRGRKLIF.